This T cell receptor (beta chain) stems from a study of T cell repertoires in cytomegalovirus infection. Study-wide background: Based on public TCR beta signatures, there were indications of CMV infection and of a matching HLA type.

This clonotype was seen a few times. Its antigen is currently unknown. MiXCR, applied by TCRdb to the reads, yields one record per CDR3 protein. The sample shows roughly 500,000 distinct CDR3 sequences, around a third of them seen only once. Germline values: CDR1 LNHDA, CDR2 SQIVND (reference sequence). This CDR3 contains 16 residues. V was pared by 5 bases and J by 5 bases, with 10 bases of the junction left unmatched. The chain uses TRBV19 and TRBJ2-2, with TRBD2 matching 8 bases. This sequence was found in a human donor in good health (CMV status not recorded). Some clones in this sample may be carry-over from other donors' samples. Source: cultured PBMCs, taken from culture after CMV antigen stimulation. CDR3 in DNA: TGTGCCAGTAGTGGGCAAAAGCGGGAGTTTACCGGGGAGCTGTTTTTT. This translates into CASSGQKREFTGELFF.